The present TCR beta chain was sequenced within a study of T cells in Graves' hyperthyroidism and ophthalmopathy. Amplification of TCR beta CDR3 regions was performed using RNA transcripts as template. A set of HTBI primers served as the primers for a first-round RT-PCR of the TCR CDR3. Using its own MiXCR run on the multiplex PCR reads, TCRdb lists one record per CDR3 protein. The data hold 280,000 or so distinct CDR3 sequences, with less than 30% observed a single time. Uncontrolled infection, other autoimmune disease, pregnancy or lactation barred patients from enrollment. V dropped 5 bases and J dropped 6; count of bases not matched to a gene: 9. Looked up from germline, CDR1 is DFQATT and CDR2 is SNEGSKA (reference sequence). CDR3 length equals 13 residues. As concerns this clonotype: Its antigen is unidentified.

Whole-study findings and limits: Ophthalmopathy got predicted by the model a median about six months before its onset.

V and J are TRBV20-1 and TRBJ2-7; 8 bases agree with TRBD1. The sequenced material came from blood. This receptor was obtained from a man between 35 and 55 years old with Graves' hyperthyroidism that later progressed to Graves' ophthalmopathy. CDR3 loop: CSARPSTGVEQYF. CDR3 nucleotide sequence: TGCAGTGCTCGGCCCTCGACAGGGGTCGAGCAGTACTTC.